This T cell receptor beta chain was identified during a study of OX40 agonist ivuxolimab in advanced cancers. Regarding the study in general: Ivuxolimab was an agonistic, fully human IgG2 monoclonal antibody directed against OX40 (CD134), a costimulatory receptor. Intravenous ivuxolimab was administered to patients every 2 weeks at six dose levels: 0.01, 0.1, 0.3, 1.5, 3 and 10 mg/kg. Among the roughly 52 dose-escalation patients, about 19 had hepatocellular carcinoma, some 15 melanoma, 9 renal cell carcinoma and 9 head and neck cancer. A male proportion of around 81% and a mean age of approximately 60 years, ranging from about 20 to 79, were recorded for the dose-escalation cohort. Prior anti-PD-1, anti-PD-L1 or anti-CTLA-4 therapy was permitted, and checkpoint inhibitors had been received by roughly 42% of dose-escalation patients. Three dose-escalation patients achieved partial responses, one with hepatocellular carcinoma and two with cutaneous melanoma. The point of sequencing TCRbeta in the periphery was to test whether ivuxolimab changed TCR sequence diversity and drove clonal T-cell expansion. The paper covers the monotherapy dose-escalation part of the phase I ivuxolimab trial, which included N = 52 patients.

The paper as a whole reports these results and caveats: Antigen specificity was not determined for the clonally expanded peripheral T cells. At doses from 0.1 to 3.0 mg/kg, clonal expansion was seen in both CD4+ and CD8+ blood T cells between baseline and week 6. After ivuxolimab, CD8+ T cells had more expanded clones than CD4+ T cells on average. In partial responders in the 0.1-3.0 mg/kg groups, normalized peripheral clonal expansion was found to be among the lowest, especially among CD8+ T cells. Low levels of normalized T-cell clonal expansion were also seen in some nonresponding patients.

The germline V gene (reference sequence) yields LNHDA for CDR1 and SQIVND for CDR2. The CDR3 holds 13 amino acids from the cysteine to the phenylalanine. Only the CDR3 part of the read is kept: 39 bases, read in frame from the first base. V loses 1 base of germline sequence and J loses 1 base, and the interval between the two ends is 1 base. Patients with autoimmune disease history or receiving systemic immunosuppression were excluded from the trial. In every dose cohort, peripheral blood was drawn for TCR sequencing at baseline, cycle 4 day 1, and cycle 7 day 1. Samples came from an open-label, multicenter, first-in-human phase I dose-escalation trial of ivuxolimab. Adults with locally advanced or metastatic melanoma, renal cell, hepatocellular, or head and neck squamous cell carcinoma were enrolled in the trial. Before TCR sequencing, CD4+ T cells and CD8+ T cells from peripheral blood were sorted into separate populations.

Genomic DNA was extracted from sorted cells for sequencing of the TCRbeta CDR3 region. TCRbeta CDR3 regions were sequenced using the immunoSEQ Assay. The clones in this table, taken by TCRdb from immuneACCESS, are in-frame only. Not every clone is retained; where verified, under half of the shortfall comes from an unresolved V gene, and the cause of the rest is unknown. In this sample the table shows approximately 56,000 clones, 80% to 90% of which occur a single time. The top ten clonotypes cover more than 13% of the sample. Note on this clone: The antigen it binds to is not known. Base qualities are missing; no much larger clone stands one base away.

The material was CD4+ or CD8+ T cells sorted from blood, obtained in a trial of the OX40 agonist ivuxolimab. The sequence came from an adult with an advanced solid tumor such as melanoma, head and neck, liver or kidney cancer. The rearranged chain carries TRBV19 and TRBJ2-2; the D gene is unclear. The sequenced DNA is TGTGCCAGTAGTATAGTGAACACCGGGGAGCTGTTTTTT. It is translated as CASSIVNTGELFF.